This T cell receptor beta chain was documented in a study of T cells expressing NK-cell markers. For the study at large: HCMV serostatus: seven of eight sequenced donors positive, one negative.

The CDR3 covers 16 residues. Germline assignment: CDR1 MGHRA and CDR2 YSYEKL. TCRdb re-called the 5' RACE reads, yielding one record per CDR3 amino acid sequence without DNA. The sample includes more than 120,000 distinct CDR3 sequences. The sequencing input was blood T cells: a sorted CD56 or NKG2C T cell subset, CD4+ or CD8+ T cells, or bulk PBMC T cells (not recorded which). The receptor's source is a man between 18 and 35 years old in good health. J is TRBJ2-1 and V is TRBV4-1; TCRdb's D call of TRBD2 is untestable without DNA. The CDR3 loop reads CASSQDDTISGYEQFF.